This T cell receptor (beta chain) appears in the sequencing data of a study of blood T cell repertoires in COVID-19. Across the whole study: The study drew acute and convalescent COVID-19 samples from the United States, Italy and Spain.

CDR1 MNHNY and CDR2 SVGAGI come from the germline V gene (reference sequence). After removal of 11 bases from V and 5 bases from J, the junction contained 10 bases not matched to a gene. The CDR3 runs 13 residues. Data came from immunoSEQ multiplex PCR; TCRdb stores just in-frame clones and leaves some out. Of 270,000 or so clones listed, 85% were seen once; the top ten hold less than 15%. The sample taken for sequencing was peripheral blood. The V and J genes are TRBV6-6 and TRBJ1-2, with TRBD1 matching 8 bases. The origin of this receptor is a human donor in a cohort sampled during active COVID-19. The chain's CDR3 is CAVNPGQGYGYTF. The CDR3 DNA follows: TGTGCCGTCAACCCAGGACAGGGTTATGGCTACACCTTC.